One sample yielded the 12 T cell receptor beta chains listed below, sequenced in a study of T-cell reconstitution after alpha-beta-depleted transplantation in children. Molecular barcoding with unique molecular identifiers was used for the TCRbeta library. MiXCR, run by TCRdb on the PCR reads, gives a single entry per CDR3 protein. The sample lists about 510,000 distinct CDR3 sequences, roughly 11% seen once, with 14% in the top ten. Here the sequenced sample was PBMCs, mostly from graft donor cells, taken 180 days after TCRalphabeta/CD19-depleted stem cell transplant. These receptor sequences come from a female patient between 2 and 15 years old who had a stem cell transplant for aplastic anemia, so the T cells may come from the graft donor.

A word on this clonotype: At one end the junction does not follow the germline gene, possibly because of a read error. The CDR3 nucleotides are TGTGCCACCGGGGTCCAGGGAACCTACGACCAGTACTTC. Translation gives CATGVQGTYDQYF. The chain combines TRBV10-3 with TRBJ2-7, with D perhaps given as TRBD1 or TRBD2 (5 bases each). The germline gives CDR1 ENHRY, CDR2 SYGVKD. This CDR3 has 13 residues.

J is TRBJ2-7 and V is TRBV4-2; D tentatively fits TRBD1 or TRBD2 (6 bases each). This CDR3 contains 16 residues. Germline values: CDR1 LGHNA, CDR2 YNFKEQ. V shed 8 bases and J shed 4 bases, with 24 bases lying between them. CDR3 sequence (DNA): TGTGCCAGCGGCCCCGGGGGCCTGCTGGGACCTTACGAGCAGTACGTC. Translated, it gives CASGPGGLLGPYEQYV.

This clonotype was seen only a few times. The V and J genes are TRBV4-3 and TRBJ1-2; unclear D gene. Germline V gene lookup returns CDR1 LGHNA and CDR2 YSLEER. The CDR3 is 13 residues long. Between the trimmed V and J ends, which lost 3 bases and 6 bases, there was a span of 11 bases. CDR3 nucleotides: TGCGCCAGCAGCCAGGGGTATTCTGATGGCTACACCTTC. Translation gives CASSQGYSDGYTF.

This clonotype appeared many times. The chain combines TRBV5-1 with TRBJ2-5; D remains ambiguous. V was cut by 0 bases and J by 1 base, with 7 bases left in between. CDR3 length: 14 amino acids. Per germline, CDR1 SGHRS and CDR2 YFSETQ. The CDR3 reads CASSLAGSQETQYF. The CDR3 nucleotides read TGCGCCAGCAGCTTGGCCGGCAGCCAAGAGACCCAGTACTTC.

This clonotype was observed many times. V is TRBV5-5 and J is TRBJ1-5; tentatively, D is TRBD1 (6 bases). The V gene's germline CDR1 is SGHKS and CDR2 YYEKEE (reference sequence). Trimming left V 0 bases short and J 6 bases short, with 19 bases between. This CDR3 comprises 17 residues. The CDR3 DNA sequence: TGTGCCAGCAGCTTGGATGTCCGGGGGCGAGAAGGTCAGCCCCAGCATTTT. It yields the protein CASSLDVRGREGQPQHF.

This clonotype was counted only a few times. This chain links TRBV4-3 with TRBJ1-1; possibly TRBD1 for D (6 bases). The V gene lost 6 bases and the J gene lost 5 bases, with 22 bases spanning the gap. The CDR3 runs to 16 residues. Germline loops: CDR1 LGHNA, CDR2 YSLEER. For the CDR3, the DNA is TGCGCCAGCAGGTACAGGGCAGGGGCCCCCGTGACTGAAGCTTTCTTT. Translation: CASRYRAGAPVTEAFF.

V is TRBV12-3 or TRBV12-4 and J is TRBJ2-5, with TRBD1 identical over 9 bases. This CDR3 region has 15 residues. V shed 6 bases, J shed 5 bases, and the junction held 10 bases outside the gene matches. CDR3 coding DNA: TGTGCCAGCAGGTATACAGGGGGCAGCCGGGAGACCCAGTACTTC. It codes for CASRYTGGSRETQYF.

This rearrangement joins TRBV6-5 to TRBJ2-7; TRBD2 matches 11 bases. The germline V gene encodes CDR1 MNHEY and CDR2 SVGAGI. This CDR3 has 14 amino acids. Trimming at V came to 6 bases and at J to 3 bases, leaving 4 bases not matched to a gene. The CDR3 loop reads CASRLLAGDYEQYF. DNA for the CDR3: TGTGCCAGCAGATTACTAGCGGGGGACTACGAGCAGTACTTC.

This clonotype was detected ten times or more. The rearrangement joins TRBV7-9 to TRBJ1-1; D is ambiguous. The CDR3 sequence is 12 residues long. Trimming took off 4 bases at V and 4 bases at J, with 7 bases between the two ends. Germline V CDR1 and CDR2: SEHNR, FQNEAQ (reference sequence). CDR3: CASSWSATEAFF. The CDR3, as DNA: TGTGCCAGCAGCTGGTCAGCCACTGAAGCTTTCTTT.

The sample holds a few counts of this clonotype. The rearrangement joins TRBV29-1 to TRBJ1-1; 8 bases fit TRBD1. The junction had 9 bases not matched to a gene; V was cut back by 4 bases and J by 5 bases. The CDR3 length is 14 residues. Germline V gives CDR1 SQVTM, CDR2 ANQGSEA. CDR3 coding DNA: TGCAGCGTTGGTAAAGACAGGGGAGAAACTGAAGCTTTCTTT. Residues: CSVGKDRGETEAFF.

This clonotype was seen a few times. The chain uses TRBV7-9 and TRBJ2-7; the D is unclear. Deletions cut 0 bases from V and 2 bases from J, with 8 bases between. Germline CDR1 reads SEHNR; CDR2 reads FQNEAQ (reference sequence). The CDR3 runs to 14 residues. The DNA for the CDR3 is TGTGCCAGCAGCTTAGCGGTTATCGCCTACGAGCAGTACTTC. Its translation is CASSLAVIAYEQYF.

V gene TRBV28 combines with J gene TRBJ2-3, with a weak D call TRBD2 (6 bases). The CDR3 covers 16 residues. CDR1 MDHEN and CDR2 SYDVKM come from the germline V gene. The V end lost 5 bases, the J end lost 0 bases, and 15 bases lay between the germline ends. For the CDR3, the DNA is TGTGCCAGCAGTATCCGGGACTGGTATAGCACAGATACGCAGTATTTT. Translating gives CASSIRDWYSTDTQYF.